The 18 T cell receptor beta chains below were found in one sample sequenced in a study of T cells in women clearing cervical HPV infection. Using immunoSEQ multiplex PCR, the repertoire was profiled, and TCRdb retains in-frame clones only, with some absent. This table lists roughly 28,000 clones. Sequencing input: blood buffy coat. These receptors came from a woman aged 18 to 69 with a cervical HPV16 infection that either progressed to CIN3+ or cleared (not recorded which).

To note about this clone: Read data end 3 residues before the CDR3 end; the end is taken from the germline J gene. The J gene is TRBJ1-2, the V gene TRBV19; no reliable D call. From germline, CDR1 is LNHDA and CDR2 SQIVND (reference sequence). The CDR3 has 13 residues. Trimming took 3 bases from V and 3 from J, leaving 8 bases between them. The CDR3 here is CASSMVGYYGYTF. CDR3 DNA, as far as it was read: TGTGCCAGTAGTATGGTCGGGTACTATGGC.

Regarding this clone: The CDR3 extends 3 residues past the end of the read, so its final part is completed from the germline J gene. The chain carries TRBV5-6 and TRBJ2-2, with a weak D call TRBD2 (6 bases). Germline assignment: CDR1 SGHDT and CDR2 YYEEEE. There are 13 residues in the CDR3. The covered CDR3 bases are TGTGCCAGCAGCGCGGGACTTAATGAAAAG. Amino acid sequence: CASSAGLNEK. The complete CDR3 sequence is CASSAGLNEKLFF.

A remark on this clone: The read stops 3 residues short of the end of the CDR3; the missing end is completed from the germline J gene. This sequence joins TRBV4-1 and TRBJ2-3, with D possibly being TRBD2 (6 bases). Trimming removed 1 base from V and 2 bases from J, with 10 bases in between. Germline loops: CDR1 MGHRA, CDR2 YSYEKL. The CDR3 loop spans 15 amino acids. CDR3 protein: CASSQGAGFTDTQYF. The CDR3 bases that were read are TGCGCCAGCAGCCAAGGGGCGGGATTCACAGATACG.

The CDR3 sequence is CASSPTGDGETQYF. The sequenced CDR3 bases are TGTGCCAGCAGCCCCACAGGGGACGGGGAGACC. The chain recombines TRBV7-7 with TRBJ2-5; 7 bases fit TRBD1. The read terminates 3 residues ahead of where the CDR3 ends, so the germline J gene completes it. In germline, CDR1 is SSHAT, CDR2 FNYEAQ (reference sequence). With V trimmed by 5 bases and J by 5 bases, 8 bases remained unmatched. The CDR3 has 14 amino acids.

Turning to this clone: Read coverage stops 3 residues before the CDR3 terminus; the germline J gene supplies the remainder. The V call is TRBV6-1, the J call TRBJ2-2; TRBD1 matches 8 bases. V lost 6 bases and J lost 6; bases outside the gene matches: 3. CDR3 length: 13 residues. Germline V gene lookup returns CDR1 MNHNS and CDR2 SASEGT. CDR3: CASREQGAGELFF. Incomplete CDR3 DNA: TGTGCCAGCAGGGAACAGGGGGCCGGGGAG.

On this clone itself: The read halts 3 residues ahead of the CDR3 end, with the missing end drawn from the germline J gene. The V gene is TRBV7-2, the J gene TRBJ2-7; D gene unclear. This CDR3 comprises 13 residues. Trimming cost V 5 bases and J 3 bases, with 11 bases left between them. Germline assignment: CDR1 SGHTA and CDR2 FQGNSA. The sequenced part of the CDR3 DNA is TGTGCCAGCAGCACTACCTTCCGCTACGAG. Amino acid sequence: CASSTTFRYE. The whole CDR3 region reads CASSTTFRYEQYF.

As for this clone: From the germline J gene comes the end of the CDR3, since the read stops 3 residues before it. The rearrangement uses TRBV6-4 and TRBJ2-3; 7 bases align to TRBD1. V was pared by 2 bases and J by 0 bases, with 2 bases of the junction left unmatched. This CDR3 region has 15 residues. Germline V gives CDR1 MRHNA, CDR2 SNTAGT. The sequenced part of the CDR3 DNA is TGTGCCAGCAGTGACCAGGGACAGAGCACAGATACG. This translates into CASSDQGQSTDT. The entire CDR3 protein reads CASSDQGQSTDTQYF.

As for this clone: Read sequence stops 3 residues before the CDR3 end, and the germline J gene provides the missing end. This rearrangement joins TRBV20-1 to TRBJ2-5, with 11 positions matching TRBD2. CDR1 is DFQATT and CDR2 is SNEGSKA in the germline V gene (reference sequence). The CDR3 is 13 residues long. The J segment lost 5 bases and the V segment lost 4 bases, leaving 3 bases of the junction unmatched. CDR3 DNA, as far as it was read: TGCAGTGCTATAGCGGGGGGGATGGAGACC. Translation gives CSAIAGGMET. The entire CDR3 protein reads CSAIAGGMETQYF.

A note on this clone: The read ends 3 residues shy of where the CDR3 ends; the end is completed using the germline J gene. This chain joins TRBV23-1 and TRBJ2-1; tentatively, D is TRBD2 (6 bases). TRBV23-1 is annotated as an ORF whose role is uncertain. The CDR3 extends over 17 amino acids. Trimming pared 3 bases from V and 0 bases from J, leaving 15 bases between. CDR3 sequence reads: CASSQNSGRSSYNEQFF. The sequenced CDR3 bases are TGCGCCAGCAGTCAGAATAGCGGCCGGAGCTCCTACAATGAG.

With regard to this clone: The read halts 3 residues ahead of the CDR3 end, with the missing end drawn from the germline J gene. The rearrangement links TRBV20-1 to TRBJ2-3; no reliable D call. Germline lookup yields CDR1 DFQATT and CDR2 SNEGSKA (reference sequence). The CDR3 runs to 8 residues. The part of the CDR3 DNA that was read is TGCAGTGGAGGTGCG. Amino acids: CSGGA. The CDR3, in full, reads CSGGAQYF.

As regards this clone: From the germline J gene comes the end of the CDR3, since the read stops 3 residues before it. V usage is TRBV12-3 or TRBV12-4 and J usage is TRBJ2-7; 13 bases align to TRBD2. Trimming removed 6 bases from V and 2 bases from J; junction bases left unmatched: 13. The CDR3 sequence is 18 residues long. CDR3 bases read: TGTGCCAGCAGCTCTCTAGAACTAGCGGGGGGGCGACCCTACGAG. Translating gives CASSSLELAGGRPYE. In full, the CDR3 is CASSSLELAGGRPYEQYF.

CDR3 bases read: TGTGCCAGCTCACCGGGGCAGGGGGGCCGGAGGATCACTGAA. Protein: CASSPGQGGRRITE. The entire CDR3 reads CASSPGQGGRRITEAFF. The chain is built from TRBV18 and TRBJ1-1, with 7 bases fitting TRBD1. The read halts 3 residues ahead of the CDR3 end, with the missing end drawn from the germline J gene. The CDR3 is made up of 17 amino acids. The J segment lost 4 bases and the V segment lost 3 bases, leaving 14 bases of the junction unmatched. The germline V gene has CDR1 KGHSH and CDR2 LQKENI.

Turning to this clone: Read data end 3 residues before the CDR3 end; the end is taken from the germline J gene. The chain recombines TRBV5-8 with TRBJ2-3; 9 nucleotides agree with TRBD1. Germline CDR1 SGHTS, CDR2 YDEGEE. The CDR3 has 15 residues. V dropped 5 bases and J dropped 1; count of bases not matched to a gene: 5. The CDR3 spells CASRPGTGRTDTQYF. Incomplete CDR3 DNA: TGTGCCAGCAGGCCTGGGACAGGGCGCACAGATACG.

The part of the CDR3 DNA that was read is TGTGCCACCAGCAGAGACAGGGGGTATAATTCACCC. Amino acid sequence: CATSRDRGYNSP. The whole CDR3 is CATSRDRGYNSPLHF. The chain joins TRBV15 to TRBJ1-6, with 7 bases lining up with TRBD1. The read terminates 3 residues ahead of where the CDR3 ends, so the germline J gene completes it. J was trimmed by 4 bases and V by 0 bases; bases with no gene match: 0. Per germline, CDR1 LNHNV and CDR2 YYDKDF (reference sequence). This CDR3 is built from 15 residues.

Of note for this clone: The sequence runs out 3 residues before the end of the CDR3; the remainder is reconstructed from the germline J gene. Distinct nucleotide sequences in the sample also encode this CDR3. The chain links TRBV7-2 to TRBJ1-2; D gene unclear. CDR1 and CDR2 from the germline V gene are SGHTA and FQGNSA. The CDR3 is made up of 12 amino acids. The sequenced CDR3 bases are TGTGCCAGCAGCTTAGGCGGGAATGAC. Encoded protein: CASSLGGND. In full, the CDR3 reads CASSLGGNDYTF. Using reference TRBV7-2 and TRBJ1-2 for the parts outside the CDR3, the full variable domain is GAGVSQSPSNKVTEKGKDVELRCDPISGHTALYWYRQSLGQGLEFLIYFQGNSAPDKSGLPSDRFSAERTGGSVSTLTIQRTQQEDSAVYLCASSLGGNDYTFGSGTRLTVV.

Details on this clone: The read ends 3 residues before the CDR3 terminus; that terminus is restored from the germline J gene. This chain uses TRBV19 with TRBJ1-2; no firm D call. The CDR3 runs to 13 residues. The germline V gene has CDR1 LNHDA and CDR2 SQIVND (reference sequence). The covered CDR3 bases are TGTGCCAGTATCGGGGTGCCCTACAATGAC. This codes for CASIGVPYND. Given in full, the CDR3 is CASIGVPYNDYTF.

Details on this clone: The read is 3 residues too short to cover the CDR3 end, so that end is filled in from the germline J gene. The genes are TRBV7-9 and TRBJ1-2, with D perhaps TRBD1 (5 bases). The CDR3 contains 15 residues. The germline V gene has CDR1 SEHNR and CDR2 FQNEAQ (reference sequence). CDR3 protein: CASSPPGLEINDYTF. Partial CDR3 DNA: TGTGCCAGCAGCCCACCGGGACTAGAAATCAATGAC.

As regards this clone: The CDR3 goes on 3 residues after the read ends, and that part is filled in from the germline J gene. J is TRBJ1-2 and V is TRBV6-2 or TRBV6-3, with D tentatively TRBD1 (5 bases). CDR1 is MNHEY and CDR2 is SVGEGT in the germline V gene. This CDR3 region has 15 residues. The chain's CDR3 is CASRREGISYNDYTF. The CDR3 DNA, read in part, is TGTGCCAGCAGGAGAGAGGGGATCTCCTACAATGAC.